This entry concerns a single TCR beta chain. No antigen is known for it. The source of the sample is a study of identical twins. Regarding the study as a whole: Insertions were reduced in abundant cord blood beta clonotypes but not in memory repertoires.

TCRdb redid the calling of the 5' RACE reads with MiXCR, one entry per CDR3 protein. The data contain 250,000 or so distinct CDR3 sequences, around 7.6% of them singletons. The V gene's germline CDR1 is DFQATT and CDR2 SNEGSKA (reference sequence). This CDR3 has 16 residues. Trimming stripped 3 bases from V and 0 bases from J, with 15 bases between. The data were also submitted as part of a second study, on yellow fever vaccine responses in identical twins.

The sequence was obtained from a woman under 30 in good health. The sample consisted of CD8+ T cells sorted from blood. The V and J genes are TRBV20-1 and TRBJ1-3; D gene ambiguous. DNA of the CDR3: TGCAGTGCTAGCGACCCCCACGACCTCTCTGGAAACACCATATATTTT. It translates to CSASDPHDLSGNTIYF.